This T cell receptor (beta chain) was recorded in a study of cytomegalovirus exposure and HLA in healthy donors. Use of 60 Vbeta and 13 Jbeta primers characterized the PCR. Assay used: immunoSEQ multiplex PCR; TCRdb lists only in-frame clones, some missing. The data show 150,000 to 200,000 clones, with about three quarters seen just once and 3% to 3.5% held by the top ten. This CDR3 contains 16 residues. CDR1 and CDR2 from the germline V gene are MGHRA and YSYEKL. J was trimmed by 1 base and V by 1 base; bases with no gene match: 4. Notes on the study in general: The authors listed 164 TCR beta chains as cytomegalovirus-associated.

A remark on this clone: The antigen is undetermined.

The rearrangement uses TRBV4-1 and TRBJ2-3; the match to TRBD2 covers 8 bases. The sample was PBMCs. The sequence was collected from a woman in her thirties or forties in good health and CMV-seronegative. The CDR3: CASSQGAGGRTDTQYF. CDR3 DNA: TGCGCCAGCAGCCAAGGTGCGGGGGGCCGCACAGATACGCAGTATTTT.